This T cell receptor beta chain comes out of a study of T cell changes during pregnancy in multiple sclerosis. Data came from immunoSEQ multiplex PCR; TCRdb stores just in-frame clones and leaves some out. The data contain over 80,000 clones, about nine tenths of them seen just once; the ten biggest clones take up 0.76%. This CDR3 contains 16 residues. Germline CDR1 is MNHNY and CDR2 is SVGAGI (reference sequence). V was trimmed by 6 bases and J by 2 bases, leaving 14 bases between them. The J gene is TRBJ1-6, the V gene TRBV6-6; unclear D gene. This material consisted of peripheral blood, taken in the second trimester of pregnancy. The receptor's source is a female donor in good health, enrolled as a control in a pregnancy study. CDR3 DNA: TGTGCCAGCAGCCCTCTCCCTACTACCTATAATTCACCCCTCCACTTT. Encoded protein: CASSPLPTTYNSPLHF.